Listed below are T cell receptor beta chains from one sample, sequenced in a study of blood T cell repertoires in COVID-19. TCRdb's table, derived via immunoSEQ multiplex PCR, lists solely in-frame clones and lacks some. The data contain approximately 97,000 clones, around 87% of them singletons. The sequenced material came from peripheral blood. The receptors here all came from a human donor in a cohort sampled during active COVID-19. The conserved cysteine and the conserved F or W are not part of the CDR3 here. D genes are given only for firm matches.

D: NA; V: TRBV28; CDR3: ASREGENQPQH
D: NA; V: TRBV28; CDR3: ATGVHPTNEKLF
D: NA; V: TRBV10-3; CDR3: AISEPEGQTYEQY
D: NA; V: TRBV29-1; CDR3: SVEGGHDGTLPNEKLF
D: TRBD1; V: TRBV5-6; CDR3: ASSIDRGVETQY
D: TRBD1; V: TRBV5-5; CDR3: ASSSEQGIGTEAF
D: NA; V: TRBV6-6; CDR3: ASGKGNNEQF
D: TRBD1; V: TRBV6-2/TRBV6-3; CDR3: ASSIGTGGLETQY
D: NA; V: TRBV7-2; CDR3: ASSLDRNYEQY
D: NA; V: TRBV6-5; CDR3: ASSYSIPRENSPLH
D: NA; V: TRBV7-9; CDR3: ASSLDRVAEAF
D: TRBD2; V: TRBV7-9; CDR3: ASSPGLAGQGIQY
D: TRBD2; V: TRBV19; CDR3: ASSSGRAGEQY
D: NA; V: TRBV19; CDR3: ASRNGGPPYGYT
D: TRBD2; V: TRBV5-4; CDR3: ASSLIGTSEIRETQY
D: TRBD1; V: TRBV7-8; CDR3: ASSLTRTGGERANVLT
D: TRBD1; V: TRBV6-2/TRBV6-3; CDR3: ASSSPGTGYSYEQY
D: NA; V: TRBV25-1; CDR3: ASSDGGNTEAF
D: NA; V: TRBV6-1; CDR3: ASSEVVRGASYEQY
D: TRBD1; V: TRBV7-2; CDR3: ASSLATGGSGNTIY
D: TRBD2; V: TRBV4-1; CDR3: ASSLGGGTSGVNEQF
D: NA; V: TRBV9; CDR3: ASPPIIRGYNEQF
D: NA; V: TRBV28; CDR3: ASSFPSTNEKLF
D: NA; V: TRBV3-1/TRBV3-2; CDR3: ASSRQYEQY
D: TRBD2; V: TRBV19; CDR3: ASSRTSGRDSYEQY
D: TRBD2; V: TRBV6-5; CDR3: ASSYSSGRNTGELF
D: NA; V: TRBV3-1/TRBV3-2; CDR3: ASSQGLDSSWEQY
D: NA; V: TRBV11-2; CDR3: ASSLDSASLTYEQY
D: TRBD1; V: TRBV10-3; CDR3: AISDPGQGLYGYT
D: TRBD1; V: TRBV4-1; CDR3: ASSQAPGQGPTQY
D: TRBD1; V: TRBV27; CDR3: ASSLGAGTGTEQY
D: TRBD1; V: TRBV29-1; CDR3: SVGTGGLGPQH
D: NA; V: TRBV7-9; CDR3: ASSLGAGADTEAF
D: NA; V: TRBV6-5; CDR3: ASSWSWRSSYEQY
D: NA; V: TRBV5-1; CDR3: ASSLGQRTDTQY
D: NA; V: TRBV11-3; CDR3: ASSFKGSGELF
D: NA; V: TRBV15; CDR3: ATSRQGRNSPLH
D: NA; V: TRBV12-5; CDR3: ASGSQQGSATEAF
D: TRBD1; V: TRBV28; CDR3: ASSFLGQGTDTQY
D: TRBD1; V: TRBV6-5; CDR3: ASRDRVEKLF
D: NA; V: TRBV30; CDR3: AWSRNQPQH
D: TRBD2; V: TRBV2; CDR3: ASSPRTSGSTDTQY
D: NA; V: TRBV5-4; CDR3: ASSDTTGANVLT
D: TRBD2; V: TRBV7-9; CDR3: ASSLGKWVGTSGVNEQF
D: NA; V: TRBV19; CDR3: ASSSRVNYGYT
D: TRBD2; V: TRBV9; CDR3: ASSEGEREISYEQY
D: NA; V: TRBV2; CDR3: ASSITQGSGELF
D: TRBD2; V: TRBV6-1; CDR3: ASSEQREGLNEQF
D: TRBD1; V: TRBV9; CDR3: ASSESRTGKNTGELF
D: TRBD2; V: TRBV11-2; CDR3: ASSSQLGLAGVRNEQF
D: TRBD2; V: TRBV9; CDR3: ASSVGGRDPSG
D: TRBD1; V: TRBV7-2; CDR3: ASSLAGQPNQPQH
D: NA; V: TRBV10-3; CDR3: AIRTDDMLNTEAF
D: NA; V: TRBV29-1; CDR3: SVCRHLNTEAF
D: NA; V: TRBV4-1; CDR3: ASSQERDIAASSYEQY
D: TRBD1; V: TRBV14; CDR3: ASSQAGDRVSNEQF
D: TRBD2; V: TRBV5-1; CDR3: ASSSGTNELTYEQY